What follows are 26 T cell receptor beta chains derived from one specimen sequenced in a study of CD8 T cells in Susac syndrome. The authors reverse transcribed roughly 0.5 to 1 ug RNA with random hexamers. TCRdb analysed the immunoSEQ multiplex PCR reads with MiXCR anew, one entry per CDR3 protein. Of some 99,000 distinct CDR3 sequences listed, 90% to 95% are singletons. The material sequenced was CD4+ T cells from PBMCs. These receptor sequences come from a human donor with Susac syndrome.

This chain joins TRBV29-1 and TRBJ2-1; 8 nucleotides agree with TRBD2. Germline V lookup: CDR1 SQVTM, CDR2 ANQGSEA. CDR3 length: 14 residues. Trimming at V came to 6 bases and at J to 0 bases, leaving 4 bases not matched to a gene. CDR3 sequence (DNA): TGCAGCGTAGCGGGGGAAAGCTCCTACAATGAGCAGTTCTTC. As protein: CSVAGESSYNEQFF.

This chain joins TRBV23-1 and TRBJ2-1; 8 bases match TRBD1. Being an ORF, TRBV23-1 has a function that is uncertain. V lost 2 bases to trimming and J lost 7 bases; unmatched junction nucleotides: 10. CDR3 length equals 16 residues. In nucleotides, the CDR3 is TGCGCCAGCAGTCAACCTGGACAGGGACGGAAAAATGAGCAGTTCTTC. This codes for CASSQPGQGRKNEQFF.

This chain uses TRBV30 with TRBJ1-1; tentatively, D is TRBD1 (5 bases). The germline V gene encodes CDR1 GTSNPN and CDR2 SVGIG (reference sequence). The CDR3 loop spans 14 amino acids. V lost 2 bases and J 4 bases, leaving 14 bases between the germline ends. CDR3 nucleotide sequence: TGTGCCTGGAGTCCTCCCCGTGGGACCACTGAAGCTTTCTTT. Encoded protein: CAWSPPRGTTEAFF. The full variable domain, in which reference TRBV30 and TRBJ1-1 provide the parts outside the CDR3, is SQTIHQWPATLVQPVGSPLSLECTVEGTSNPNLYWYRQAAGRGLQLLFYSVGIGQISSEVPQNLSASRPQDRQFILSSKKLLLSDSGFYLCAWSPPRGTTEAFFGQGTRLTVV.

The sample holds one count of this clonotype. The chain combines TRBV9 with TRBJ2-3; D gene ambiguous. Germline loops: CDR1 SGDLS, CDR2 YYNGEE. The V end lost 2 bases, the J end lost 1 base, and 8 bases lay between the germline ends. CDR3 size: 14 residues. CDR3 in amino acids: CASSVGAGTDTQYF. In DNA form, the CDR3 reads TGTGCCAGCAGCGTTGGTGCGGGCACAGATACGCAGTATTTT.

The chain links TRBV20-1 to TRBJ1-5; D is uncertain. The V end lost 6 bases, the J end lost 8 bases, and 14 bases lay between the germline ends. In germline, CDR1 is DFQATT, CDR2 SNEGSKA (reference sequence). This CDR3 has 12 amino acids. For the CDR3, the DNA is TGCAGTGCCACGAGGCGATCGGAGCCCCAGCATTTT. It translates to CSATRRSEPQHF.

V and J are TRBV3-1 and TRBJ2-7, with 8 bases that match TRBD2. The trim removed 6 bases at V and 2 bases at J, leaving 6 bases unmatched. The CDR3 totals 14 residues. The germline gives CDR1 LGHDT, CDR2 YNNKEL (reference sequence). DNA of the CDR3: TGTGCCAGCAGATCTAGCGGGTTAGCCTACGAGCAGTACTTC. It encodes CASRSSGLAYEQYF.

The CDR3 reads CSGGMDSNTEAFF. CDR3 DNA sequence: TGCAGCGGGGGCATGGACAGTAACACTGAAGCTTTCTTT. The rearrangement joins TRBV29-1 to TRBJ1-1; D is possibly TRBD1 (6 bases). The ends were cut back, 7 bases at V and 2 bases at J, with 14 bases in the middle. Germline V CDR1 and CDR2: SQVTM, ANQGSEA. This CDR3 comprises 13 residues.

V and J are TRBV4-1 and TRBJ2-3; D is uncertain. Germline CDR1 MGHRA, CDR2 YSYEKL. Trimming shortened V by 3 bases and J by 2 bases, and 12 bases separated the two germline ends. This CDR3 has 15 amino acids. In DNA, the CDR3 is TGCGCCAGCAGCCACCCATTTCAATACACAGATACGCAGTATTTT. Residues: CASSHPFQYTDTQYF.

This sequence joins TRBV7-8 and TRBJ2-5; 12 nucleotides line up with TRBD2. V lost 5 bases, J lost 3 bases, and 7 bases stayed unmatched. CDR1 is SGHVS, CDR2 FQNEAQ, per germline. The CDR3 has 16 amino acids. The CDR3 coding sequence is TGTGCCAGCAGCACCCGGACTAGCGGGGACAAAGAGACCCAGTACTTC. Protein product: CASSTRTSGDKETQYF. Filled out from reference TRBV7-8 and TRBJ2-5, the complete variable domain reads GAGVSQSPRYKVAKRGQDVALRCDPISGHVSLFWYQQALGQGPEFLTYFQNEAQLDKSGLPSDRFFAERPEGSVSTLKIQRTQQEDSAVYLCASSTRTSGDKETQYFGPGTRLLVL.

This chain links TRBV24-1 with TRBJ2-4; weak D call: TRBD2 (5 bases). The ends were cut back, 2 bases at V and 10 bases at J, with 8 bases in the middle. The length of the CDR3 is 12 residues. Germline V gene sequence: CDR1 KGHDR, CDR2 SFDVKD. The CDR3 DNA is TGTGCCACCAGTGATTACAGAGGGATTCAGTACTTC. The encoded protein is CATSDYRGIQYF.

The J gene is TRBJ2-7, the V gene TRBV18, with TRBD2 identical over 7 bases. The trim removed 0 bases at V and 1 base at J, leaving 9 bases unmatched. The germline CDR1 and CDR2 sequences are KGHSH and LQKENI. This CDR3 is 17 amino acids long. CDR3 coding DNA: TGTGCCAGCTCACCACCCAGAGGTTTGGGGGGGTCCTACGAGCAGTACTTC. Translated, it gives CASSPPRGLGGSYEQYF.

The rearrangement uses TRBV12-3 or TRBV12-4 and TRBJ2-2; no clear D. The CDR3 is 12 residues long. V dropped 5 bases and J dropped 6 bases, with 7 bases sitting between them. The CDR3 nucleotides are TGTGCCAGCAGTCGGCTGTCCGGGGAGCTGTTTTTT. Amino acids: CASSRLSGELFF.

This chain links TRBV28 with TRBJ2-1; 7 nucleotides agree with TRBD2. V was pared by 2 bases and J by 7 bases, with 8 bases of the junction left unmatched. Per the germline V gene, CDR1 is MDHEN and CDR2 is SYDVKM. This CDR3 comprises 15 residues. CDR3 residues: CASSLRRGMGNEQFF. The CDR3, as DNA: TGTGCCAGCAGTTTACGGCGGGGGATGGGAAATGAGCAGTTCTTC.

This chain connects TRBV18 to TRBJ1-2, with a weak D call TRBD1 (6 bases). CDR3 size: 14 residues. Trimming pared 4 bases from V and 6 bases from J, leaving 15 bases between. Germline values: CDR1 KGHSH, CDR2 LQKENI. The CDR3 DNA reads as TGTGCCAGCTCACGTCGCGAACAGGGTCATGGCTACACCTTC. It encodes CASSRREQGHGYTF.

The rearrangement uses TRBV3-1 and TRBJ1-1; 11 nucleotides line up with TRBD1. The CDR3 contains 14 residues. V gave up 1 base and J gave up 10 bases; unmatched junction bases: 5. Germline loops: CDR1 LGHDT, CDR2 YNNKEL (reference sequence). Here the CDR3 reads CASSQGTGGTAAFF. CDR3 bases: TGTGCCAGCAGCCAAGGGACAGGGGGCACCGCAGCTTTCTTT.

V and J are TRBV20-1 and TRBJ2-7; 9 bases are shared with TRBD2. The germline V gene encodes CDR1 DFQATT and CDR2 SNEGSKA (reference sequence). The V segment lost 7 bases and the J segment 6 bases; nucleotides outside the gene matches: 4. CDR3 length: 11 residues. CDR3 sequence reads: CSGAGGLEQYF. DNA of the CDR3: TGCAGTGGCGCGGGGGGGCTCGAGCAGTACTTC.

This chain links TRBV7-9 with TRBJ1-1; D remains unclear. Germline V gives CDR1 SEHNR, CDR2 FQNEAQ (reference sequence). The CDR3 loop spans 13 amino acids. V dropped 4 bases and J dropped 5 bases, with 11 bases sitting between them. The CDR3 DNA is TGTGCCAGCAGCTCAGGACGAGGGACTGAAGCTTTCTTT. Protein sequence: CASSSGRGTEAFF.

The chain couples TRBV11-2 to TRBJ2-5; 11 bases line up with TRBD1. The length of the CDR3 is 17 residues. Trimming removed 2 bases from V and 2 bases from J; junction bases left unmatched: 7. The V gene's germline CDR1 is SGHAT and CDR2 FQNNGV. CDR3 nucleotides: TGTGCCAGCAGCTTAAGTAGGGGGACAGGGGGACAAGAGACCCAGTACTTC. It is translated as CASSLSRGTGGQETQYF.

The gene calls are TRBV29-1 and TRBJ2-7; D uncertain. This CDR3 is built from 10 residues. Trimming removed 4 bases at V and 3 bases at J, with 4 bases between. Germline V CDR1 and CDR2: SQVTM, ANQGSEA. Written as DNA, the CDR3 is TGCAGCGTTGGGGGCTACGAGCAGTACTTC. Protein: CSVGGYEQYF.

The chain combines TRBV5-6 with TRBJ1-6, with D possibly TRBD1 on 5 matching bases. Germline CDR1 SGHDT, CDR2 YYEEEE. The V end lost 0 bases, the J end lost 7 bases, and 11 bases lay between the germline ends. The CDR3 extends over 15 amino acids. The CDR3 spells CASSLAGMENSPLHF. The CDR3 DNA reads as TGTGCCAGCAGCTTGGCAGGGATGGAGAATTCACCCCTCCACTTT.

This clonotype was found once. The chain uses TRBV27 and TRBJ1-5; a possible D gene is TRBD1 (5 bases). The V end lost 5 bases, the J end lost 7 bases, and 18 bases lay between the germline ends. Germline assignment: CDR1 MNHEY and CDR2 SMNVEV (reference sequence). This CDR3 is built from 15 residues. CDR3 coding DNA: TGTGCCAGCAGTGACTTGACAGTGACGGGGCAGCCCCAGCATTTT. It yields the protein CASSDLTVTGQPQHF.

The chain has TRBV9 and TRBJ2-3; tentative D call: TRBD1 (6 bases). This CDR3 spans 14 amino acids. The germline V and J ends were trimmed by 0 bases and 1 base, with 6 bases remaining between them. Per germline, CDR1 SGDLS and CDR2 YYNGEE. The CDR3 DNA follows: TGTGCCAGCAGCGTAGGGACAGGCACAGATACGCAGTATTTT. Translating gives CASSVGTGTDTQYF.

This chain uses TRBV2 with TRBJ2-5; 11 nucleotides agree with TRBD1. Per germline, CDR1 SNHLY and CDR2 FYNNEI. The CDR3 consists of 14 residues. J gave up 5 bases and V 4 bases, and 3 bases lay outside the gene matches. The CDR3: CASSVDRGPETQYF. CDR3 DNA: TGTGCCAGCAGTGTGGACAGGGGGCCGGAGACCCAGTACTTC.

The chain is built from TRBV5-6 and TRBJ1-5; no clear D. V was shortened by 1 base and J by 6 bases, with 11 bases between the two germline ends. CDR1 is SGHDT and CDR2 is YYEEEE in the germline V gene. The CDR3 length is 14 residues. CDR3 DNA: TGTGCCAGCAGCTTGTCCGGGTTAGGTCAGCCCCAGCATTTT. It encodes CASSLSGLGQPQHF.

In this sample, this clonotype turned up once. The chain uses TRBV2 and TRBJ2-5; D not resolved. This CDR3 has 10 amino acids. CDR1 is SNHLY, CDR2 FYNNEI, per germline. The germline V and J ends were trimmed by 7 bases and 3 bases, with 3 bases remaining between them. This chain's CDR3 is CASNEETQYF. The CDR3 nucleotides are TGTGCCAGCAACGAAGAGACCCAGTACTTC.

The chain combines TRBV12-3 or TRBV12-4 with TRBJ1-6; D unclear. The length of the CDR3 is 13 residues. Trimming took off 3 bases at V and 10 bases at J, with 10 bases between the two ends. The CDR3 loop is CASSFGQLSPLHF. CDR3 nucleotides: TGTGCCAGCAGTTTCGGGCAACTGTCACCCCTCCACTTT.